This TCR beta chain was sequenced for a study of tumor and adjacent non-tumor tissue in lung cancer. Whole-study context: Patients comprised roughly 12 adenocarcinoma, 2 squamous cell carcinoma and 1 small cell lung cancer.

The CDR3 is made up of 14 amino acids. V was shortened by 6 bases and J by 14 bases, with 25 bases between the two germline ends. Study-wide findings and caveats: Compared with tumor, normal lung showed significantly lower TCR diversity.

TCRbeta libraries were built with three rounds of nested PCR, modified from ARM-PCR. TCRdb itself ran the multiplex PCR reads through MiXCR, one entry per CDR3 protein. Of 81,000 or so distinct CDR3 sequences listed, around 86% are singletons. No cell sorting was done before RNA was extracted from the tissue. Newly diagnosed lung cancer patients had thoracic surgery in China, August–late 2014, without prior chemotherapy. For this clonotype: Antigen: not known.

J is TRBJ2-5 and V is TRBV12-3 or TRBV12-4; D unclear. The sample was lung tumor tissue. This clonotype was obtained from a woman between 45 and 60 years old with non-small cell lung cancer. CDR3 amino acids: CASSHPGTQETYYF. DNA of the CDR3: TGTGCCAGCAGCCACCCCGGAACCCAAGAGACCTATTACTTC.